Sequencing of this T cell receptor (beta chain) was carried out in a study of shared clonotypes between healthy human individuals. General study points: Memory subsets had estimated richness that was generally smaller than that of naive subsets.

Here immunoSEQ multiplex PCR was the method, and the copy in TCRdb shows in-frame clones only, minus some. The repertoire holds about 960,000 clones, about 80% seen once, with around 1.5% in the top ten. To note about this clone: The antigen remains unidentified.

Trimming took 0 bases from V and 7 from J; bases not matched to a gene: 6. CDR1 is SGHRS and CDR2 is YFSETQ in the germline V gene. CDR3 size: 15 residues. The V gene is TRBV5-1, the J gene TRBJ2-1; 8 bases align to TRBD2. This TCR derives from a man aged 18 to 29 in good health. The sample taken for sequencing was memory CD4+ T cells sorted from blood. Subset of the sample: CD45RA-negative fraction. Here the CDR3 reads CASSLGASGWNEQFF. CDR3 DNA sequence: TGCGCCAGCAGCTTGGGTGCTAGCGGGTGGAATGAGCAGTTCTTC.